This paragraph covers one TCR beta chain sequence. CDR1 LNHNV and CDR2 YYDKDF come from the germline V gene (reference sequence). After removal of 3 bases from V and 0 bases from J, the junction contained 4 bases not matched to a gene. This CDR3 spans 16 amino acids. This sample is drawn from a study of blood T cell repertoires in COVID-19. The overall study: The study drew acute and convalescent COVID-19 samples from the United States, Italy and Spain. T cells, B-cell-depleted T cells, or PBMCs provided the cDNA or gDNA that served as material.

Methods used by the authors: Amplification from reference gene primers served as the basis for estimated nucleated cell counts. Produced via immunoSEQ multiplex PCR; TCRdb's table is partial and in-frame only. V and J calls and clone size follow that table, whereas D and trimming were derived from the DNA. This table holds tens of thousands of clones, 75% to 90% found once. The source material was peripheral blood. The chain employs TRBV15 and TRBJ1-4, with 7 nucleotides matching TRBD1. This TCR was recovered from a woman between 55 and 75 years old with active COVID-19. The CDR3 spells CATSRAGQATNEKLFF. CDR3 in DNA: TGTGCCACCAGCAGGGCAGGACAGGCAACTAATGAAAAACTGTTTTTT.